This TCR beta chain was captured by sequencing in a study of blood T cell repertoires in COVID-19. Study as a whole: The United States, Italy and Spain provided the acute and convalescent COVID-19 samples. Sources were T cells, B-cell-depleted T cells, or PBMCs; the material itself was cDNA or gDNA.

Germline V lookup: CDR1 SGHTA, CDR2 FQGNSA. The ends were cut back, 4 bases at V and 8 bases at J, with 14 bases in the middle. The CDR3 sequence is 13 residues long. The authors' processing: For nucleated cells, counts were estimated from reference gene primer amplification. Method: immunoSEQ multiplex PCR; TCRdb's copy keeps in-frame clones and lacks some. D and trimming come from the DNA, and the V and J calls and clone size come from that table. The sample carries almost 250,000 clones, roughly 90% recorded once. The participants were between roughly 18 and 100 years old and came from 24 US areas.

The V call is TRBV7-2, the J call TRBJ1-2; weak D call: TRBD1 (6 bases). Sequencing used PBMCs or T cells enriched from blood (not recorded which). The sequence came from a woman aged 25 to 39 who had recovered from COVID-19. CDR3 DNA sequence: TGTGCCAGCAGCTCAGGACAGCACAACGGCTACACCTTC. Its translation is CASSSGQHNGYTF.